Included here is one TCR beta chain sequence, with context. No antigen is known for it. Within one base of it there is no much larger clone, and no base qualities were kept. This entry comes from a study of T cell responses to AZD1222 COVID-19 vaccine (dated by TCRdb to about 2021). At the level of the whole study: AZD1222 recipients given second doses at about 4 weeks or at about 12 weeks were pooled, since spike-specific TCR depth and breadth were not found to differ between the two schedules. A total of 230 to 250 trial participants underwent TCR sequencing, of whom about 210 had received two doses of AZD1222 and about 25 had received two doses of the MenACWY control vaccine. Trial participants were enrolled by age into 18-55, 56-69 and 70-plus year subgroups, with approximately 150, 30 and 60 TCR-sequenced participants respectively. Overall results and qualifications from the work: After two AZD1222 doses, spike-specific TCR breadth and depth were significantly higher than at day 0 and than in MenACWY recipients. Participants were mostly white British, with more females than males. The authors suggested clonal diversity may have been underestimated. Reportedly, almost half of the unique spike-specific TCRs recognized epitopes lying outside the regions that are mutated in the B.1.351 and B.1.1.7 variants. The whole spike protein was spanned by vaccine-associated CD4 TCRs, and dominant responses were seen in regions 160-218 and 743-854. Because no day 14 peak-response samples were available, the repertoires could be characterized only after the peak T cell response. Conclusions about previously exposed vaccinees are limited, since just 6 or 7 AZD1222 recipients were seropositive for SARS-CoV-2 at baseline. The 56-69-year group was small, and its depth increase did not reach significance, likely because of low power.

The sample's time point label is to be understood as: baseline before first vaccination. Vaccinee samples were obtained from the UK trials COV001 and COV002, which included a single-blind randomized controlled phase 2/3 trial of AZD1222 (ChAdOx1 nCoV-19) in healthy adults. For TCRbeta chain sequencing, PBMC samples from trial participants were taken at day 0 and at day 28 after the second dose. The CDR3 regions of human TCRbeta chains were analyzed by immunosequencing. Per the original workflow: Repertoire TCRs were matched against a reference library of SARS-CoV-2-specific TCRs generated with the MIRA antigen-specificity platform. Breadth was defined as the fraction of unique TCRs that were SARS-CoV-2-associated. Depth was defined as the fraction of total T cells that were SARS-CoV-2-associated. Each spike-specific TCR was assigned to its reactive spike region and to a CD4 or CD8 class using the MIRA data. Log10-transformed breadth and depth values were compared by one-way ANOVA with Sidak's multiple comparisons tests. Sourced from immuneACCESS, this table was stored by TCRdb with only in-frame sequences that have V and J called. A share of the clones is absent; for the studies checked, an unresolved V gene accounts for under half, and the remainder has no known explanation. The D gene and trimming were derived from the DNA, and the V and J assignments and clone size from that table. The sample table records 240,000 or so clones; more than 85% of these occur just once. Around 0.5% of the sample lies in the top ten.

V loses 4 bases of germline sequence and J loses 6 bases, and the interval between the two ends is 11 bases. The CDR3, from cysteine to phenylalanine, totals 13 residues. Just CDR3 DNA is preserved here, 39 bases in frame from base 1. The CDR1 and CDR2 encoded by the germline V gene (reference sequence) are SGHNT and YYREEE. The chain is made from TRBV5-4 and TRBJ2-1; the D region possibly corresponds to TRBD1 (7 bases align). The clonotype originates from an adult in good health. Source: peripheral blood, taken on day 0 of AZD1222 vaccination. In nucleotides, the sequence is TGTGCCAGCAGCCGCGGGACAGCCAATGAGCAGTTCTTC. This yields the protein CASSRGTANEQFF.